This T cell receptor beta chain was identified during a study of T-cell memory formation after mild COVID-19. The wider study: TCR clustering was largely donor specific. Findings of the study overall: Clones contracting over day 15 to 85 were CD4/CD8 balanced, with later expanders leaning CD4+. Shrinking CD4+ clones were chiefly CM and EM; CD8+ ones were chiefly EMRA.

The authors produced TCR alpha and TCR beta cDNA libraries with sample barcodes and UMIs by 5'RACE using constant-segment primers. TCRdb analysed the 5' RACE reads with MiXCR anew, one entry per CDR3 protein. The sample shows 35,000 to 50,000 distinct CDR3 sequences, over 6.5% of them seen only once. Note on this clonotype: Its specificity is not known.

Per germline, CDR1 SGHRS and CDR2 YFSETQ. The V segment lost 3 bases and the J segment 5 bases; nucleotides outside the gene matches: 4. This CDR3 is built from 13 residues. The rearrangement joins TRBV5-1 to TRBJ2-7; 8 nucleotides match TRBD1. This TCR came from an adult who had mild COVID-19 (a few samples of this study predate the infection). Cell type and time point are not known. The source material was PBMCs or a T cell subset sorted from them (not recorded which). CDR3 in DNA: TGCGCCAGCAGCTGGCAGGGGGCGGACGAGCAGTACTTC. It encodes CASSWQGADEQYF. Drawing the rest from reference TRBV5-1 and TRBJ2-7, the complete variable domain is KAGVTQTPRYLIKTRGQQVTLSCSPISGHRSVSWYQQTPGQGLQFLFEYFSETQRNKGNFPGRFSGRQFSNSRSEMNVSTLELGDSALYLCASSWQGADEQYFGPGTRLTVT.